The 28 T cell receptor beta chains in this list originate from one sample, sequenced in a study of T cell repertoires in cytomegalovirus infection. TCRdb called the reads again in MiXCR, with one record for every CDR3 protein. The sample includes roughly 920,000 distinct CDR3 sequences, 31% of them seen just once. No antigens are known for them. Sample: cultured CD8+ T cells from PBMCs, taken from culture after CMV antigen stimulation. These receptors all come from a human donor in good health (CMV status not recorded). Some clones in this sample may be carry-over from other donors' samples.

The sample holds a few counts of this clonotype. This chain uses TRBV28 with TRBJ1-5; possibly TRBD1 for D (6 bases). Germline V gene data show CDR1 as MDHEN and CDR2 as SYDVKM. Trimming left V 5 bases short and J 0 bases short, with 23 bases between. This CDR3 spans 19 amino acids. Written as DNA, the CDR3 is TGTGCCAGCAGTGTCACCCGGGACAAAGATCTTTATAGCAATCAGCCCCAGCATTTT. As protein: CASSVTRDKDLYSNQPQHF.

This clonotype was counted a few times. V and J are TRBV2 and TRBJ2-1, with D perhaps matching TRBD1 (5 bases). V was shortened by 6 bases and J by 9 bases, with 9 bases between the two germline ends. Germline CDR1 and CDR2: SNHLY and FYNNEI. This CDR3 is built from 11 residues. CDR3 bases: TGTGCCAGCAGCCCTCAGGGTGAGCAGTTCTTC. It specifies CASSPQGEQFF.

The chain uses TRBV15 and TRBJ2-4; weak D call: TRBD1 (6 bases). V lost 3 bases and J lost 4, with 16 bases in between. Germline CDR1 reads LNHNV; CDR2 reads YYDKDF (reference sequence). CDR3 length: 16 amino acids. CDR3 DNA: TGTGCCACCAGCAGCTACGACAGGCGACAGAAAAACATTCAGTACTTC. It specifies CATSSYDRRQKNIQYF.

This clonotype was recorded at least ten times. The chain employs TRBV7-6 and TRBJ2-2; D could derive from TRBD1 or TRBD2 (5 bases each). The V and J ends lost 4 bases and 7 bases respectively, with 13 bases between them. CDR3 size: 14 residues. CDR1 and CDR2 from the germline V gene are SGHVS and FNYEAQ. The CDR3 sequence is CASSSRDPHGELFF. The CDR3 DNA reads TGTGCCAGCAGCTCCCGGGACCCCCACGGGGAGCTGTTTTTT.

The chain links TRBV18 to TRBJ1-5, with D maybe TRBD1 (6 bases). The germline CDR1 and CDR2 sequences are KGHSH and LQKENI. V lost 3 bases, J lost 8 bases, and 14 bases lay in between. The CDR3 runs 14 residues. The CDR3, as DNA: TGTGCCAGCTCACCGAGGAGGGACACCAAGCCCCAGCATTTT. Amino acids: CASSPRRDTKPQHF.

The chain uses TRBV7-9 and TRBJ1-1; TRBD1 aligns across 10 bases. CDR3 length equals 18 residues. The trim removed 6 bases at V and 1 base at J, leaving 14 bases unmatched. Germline CDR1 reads SEHNR; CDR2 reads FQNEAQ (reference sequence). The CDR3 region has the DNA TGTGCCAGCAGTACCCGGGGGGGGGACAGGGGCGGGAACACTGAAGCTTTCTTT. It is translated as CASSTRGGDRGGNTEAFF.

The chain couples TRBV6-6 to TRBJ2-7; no clear D gene. CDR1 is MNHNY, CDR2 SVGAGI, per germline (reference sequence). With 0 bases removed from V and 3 bases from J, the gap between germline ends came to 9 bases. The CDR3 extends over 14 amino acids. CDR3 coding DNA: TGTGCCAGCAGTTACTCGAGGACCCACTACGAGCAGTACGTC. This translates into CASSYSRTHYEQYV.

The chain recombines TRBV7-9 with TRBJ2-6, with 8 bases lining up with TRBD1. CDR3 size: 19 residues. V lost 5 bases, J lost 1 base, and 13 bases stayed unmatched. Germline CDR1 and CDR2: SEHNR and FQNEAQ (reference sequence). The CDR3 sequence is CASSRTGILKASGANVLTF. In nucleotides, the CDR3 is TGTGCCAGCAGCCGGACAGGGATTTTAAAAGCGTCTGGGGCCAACGTCCTGACTTTC.

The chain carries TRBV11-3 and TRBJ1-5, with 7 positions matching TRBD1. Germline CDR1 is SGHNT and CDR2 is YENEEA. The V segment lost 1 base and the J segment 3 bases; nucleotides outside the gene matches: 15. The CDR3 is 19 amino acids. The CDR3 DNA reads as TGTGCCAGCAGCTTAGGAAGGGCAGGGGGTTGCAATAACAATCAGCCCCAGCATTTT. As protein: CASSLGRAGGCNNNQPQHF.

The CDR3 nucleotides are TGTGCCAGTAGTATGACAGCGCTAATGAACACTGAAGCTTTCTTT. This sequence encodes CASSMTALMNTEAFF. This rearrangement joins TRBV19 to TRBJ1-1; the D gene is possibly TRBD1 (5 bases). The germline V gene has CDR1 LNHDA and CDR2 SQIVND (reference sequence). The CDR3 spans 15 residues. Trimming removed 3 bases from V and 0 bases from J, with 11 bases in between.

The gene calls are TRBV10-3 and TRBJ2-3; 10 bases map to TRBD2. The germline CDR1 and CDR2 sequences are ENHRY and SYGVKD. J was trimmed by 1 base and V by 10 bases; bases with no gene match: 8. The CDR3 is 15 residues long. The CDR3 region has the DNA TGTGCCACCCAGACTAGCGGGCGCCGCACAGATACGCAGTATTTT. Its protein product is CATQTSGRRTDTQYF.

This clonotype was seen a handful of times. As DNA, the CDR3 is TGCGCCAGCCAGGGAAGAAACACCATATATTTT. Protein sequence: CASQGRNTIYF. The chain joins TRBV4-1 to TRBJ1-3, with D perhaps TRBD1 (5 bases). This CDR3 spans 11 amino acids. Germline V lookup: CDR1 MGHRA, CDR2 YSYEKL. Trimming took 8 bases from V and 5 from J, leaving 7 bases between them.

This clonotype has ten or more counts. V usage is TRBV6-6 and J usage is TRBJ1-1; D remains unclear. V shed 5 bases and J shed 1 base, with 14 bases lying between them. Germline CDR1 and CDR2: MNHNY and SVGAGI (reference sequence). CDR3 length equals 15 residues. CDR3 amino acids: CASSTSMDPNTEAFF. CDR3 nucleotide sequence: TGTGCCAGCAGTACCTCCATGGACCCGAACACTGAAGCTTTCTTT.

The chain joins TRBV10-3 to TRBJ1-2, with TRBD1 matching 11 bases. Trimming removed 0 bases from V and 3 bases from J; junction bases left unmatched: 15. The CDR3 runs 20 residues. Germline-derived CDR1 and CDR2 are ENHRY and SYGVKD. This chain's CDR3 is CAISESIGTGGVTRHYGYTF. The CDR3 DNA follows: TGTGCCATCAGTGAGTCGATTGGGACAGGGGGGGTCACACGACACTATGGCTACACCTTC.

The V gene is TRBV7-9, the J gene TRBJ2-7; no firm D call. The CDR3 spans 13 residues. The V gene's germline CDR1 is SEHNR and CDR2 FQNEAQ (reference sequence). Trimming removed 4 bases from V and 0 bases from J, with 7 bases in between. The CDR3 DNA reads as TGTGCCAGCAGCTGGAGCAGCTCCTACGAGCAGTACTTC. It translates to CASSWSSSYEQYF. Using reference TRBV7-9 and TRBJ2-7 for the parts outside the CDR3, the full variable domain is DTGVSQNPRHKITKRGQNVTFRCDPISEHNRLYWYRQTLGQGPEFLTYFQNEAQLEKSRLLSDRFSAERPKGSFSTLEIQRTEQGDSAMYLCASSWSSSYEQYFGPGTRLTVT.

This clonotype appeared once. This chain links TRBV15 with TRBJ2-1; D might be TRBD1 or TRBD2, each matching 6 bases. V gave up 5 bases and J gave up 2 bases, with 16 bases separating them. CDR1 LNHNV and CDR2 YYDKDF come from the germline V gene (reference sequence). The CDR3 is made up of 16 amino acids. CDR3 sequence reads: CATSPGLGGPYNEQFF. The CDR3 nucleotides read TGTGCCACCAGCCCGGGGTTGGGGGGCCCCTACAATGAGCAGTTCTTC.

This clonotype appeared a single time. The V gene is TRBV19, the J gene TRBJ2-7; TRBD1 agrees at 7 bases. The J segment lost 3 bases and the V segment lost 1 base, leaving 3 bases of the junction unmatched. The CDR3 extends over 14 amino acids. In germline, CDR1 is LNHDA, CDR2 SQIVND (reference sequence). The DNA for the CDR3 is TGTGCCAGTAGTATAGGAGCAGGGGGCTACGAGCAGTACTTC. Its protein product is CASSIGAGGYEQYF.

This clonotype was observed a few times. This chain links TRBV12-5 with TRBJ2-1; 7 bases fit TRBD2. J was trimmed by 1 base and V by 4 bases; bases with no gene match: 10. Germline CDR1 reads LGHNT; CDR2 reads FRNRAP. This CDR3 region has 17 residues. CDR3 in amino acids: CASGSINPAGSYNEQFF. The CDR3 DNA is TGTGCTAGTGGTTCCATCAACCCAGCGGGATCCTACAATGAGCAGTTCTTC.

The sample holds many counts of this clonotype. The rearrangement links TRBV7-2 to TRBJ1-5; no clear D gene. V shed 4 bases and J shed 0 bases, with 7 bases lying between them. The CDR3 is 14 amino acids. Looked up from germline, CDR1 is SGHTA and CDR2 is FQGNSA. CDR3 sequence: CASSWAYSNQPQHF. In nucleotides, the CDR3 is TGTGCCAGCAGCTGGGCTTATAGCAATCAGCCCCAGCATTTT. The full variable domain, its missing parts supplied by reference TRBV7-2 and TRBJ1-5, is GAGVSQSPSNKVTEKGKDVELRCDPISGHTALYWYRQSLGQGLEFLIYFQGNSAPDKSGLPSDRFSAERTGGSVSTLTIQRTQQEDSAVYLCASSWAYSNQPQHFGDGTRLSIL.

The chain has TRBV28 and TRBJ1-6; D not certain. V was trimmed by 6 bases and J by 0 bases, leaving 6 bases between them. The CDR3 contains 14 residues. CDR1 is MDHEN and CDR2 is SYDVKM in the germline V gene. The CDR3 bases are TGTGCCAGCAGACAGAGCTCCTATAATTCACCCCTCCACTTT. This codes for CASRQSSYNSPLHF. Based on the CDR3 plus reference TRBV28 and TRBJ1-6, the full variable domain is DVKVTQSSRYLVKRTGEKVFLECVQDMDHENMFWYRQDPGLGLRLIYFSYDVKMKEKGDIPEGYSVSREKKERFSLILESASTNQTSMYLCASRQSSYNSPLHFGNGTRLTVT.

The chain links TRBV6-6 to TRBJ1-2, with D perhaps TRBD1 (5 bases). Trimming pared 11 bases from V and 8 bases from J, leaving 21 bases between. The germline CDR1 and CDR2 sequences are MNHNY and SVGAGI (reference sequence). This CDR3 is 13 amino acids long. The CDR3 nucleotides read TGTGCCCACAGCATCACGGCCGGGGCCGGCTACACCTTC. Residues: CAHSITAGAGYTF.

Notes on this clonotype: The junction shows a germline mismatch at one end, possibly a read error. The chain recombines TRBV7-9 with TRBJ2-7; D remains ambiguous. Germline-derived CDR1 and CDR2 are SEHNR and FQNEAQ (reference sequence). The CDR3 is 13 amino acids. Here the CDR3 DNA reads TGTGCTAGCAGCCGTGAGCCAGCCTACGAGCAGTACTTC. It translates to CASSREPAYEQYF.

Regarding this clonotype: The conserved closing phenylalanine or tryptophan is absent in this CDR3, likely reflecting a read error. The V call is TRBV27, the J call TRBJ2-1; D unclear. Germline lookup yields CDR1 MNHEY and CDR2 SMNVEV (reference sequence). The CDR3 is 14 amino acids. Between the trimmed V and J ends, which lost 2 bases and 9 bases, there was a span of 14 bases. The CDR3 loop is CASSLGPLYGEQFY. The DNA for the CDR3 is TGTGCCAGCAGTTTAGGTCCCCTATACGGTGAGCAGTTCTAC.

There are many counts of this clonotype. The V and J genes are TRBV20-1 and TRBJ2-3; 15 bases map to TRBD2. There are 19 residues in the CDR3. From germline, CDR1 is DFQATT and CDR2 SNEGSKA (reference sequence). Unmatched junction bases numbered 10, after V lost 1 base and J lost 2 bases. CDR3 loop: CSARVGGLAGGLITDTQYF. The CDR3 nucleotides read TGCAGTGCTAGAGTCGGGGGACTAGCGGGGGGCCTAATCACAGATACGCAGTATTTT.

This clonotype was picked up many times. CDR3 DNA sequence: TGTGCCAGCAGCTTTCGTCCCATCCCGCGGAGCAATCAGCCCCAGCATTTT. The encoded protein is CASSFRPIPRSNQPQHF. The chain couples TRBV7-2 to TRBJ1-5, with D uncertain. CDR3 length: 17 residues. From germline, CDR1 is SGHTA and CDR2 FQGNSA. Trimming removed 3 bases at V and 1 base at J, with 16 bases between.

This clonotype has just a few counts. V is TRBV6-5 and J is TRBJ2-1, with D perhaps TRBD1 (6 bases). Germline CDR1 is MNHEY and CDR2 is SVGAGI. The CDR3 spans 11 residues. V dropped 6 bases and J dropped 12 bases, with 12 bases sitting between them. The CDR3 region is CASRTGLRQFF. The CDR3 DNA reads as TGTGCCAGCAGGACAGGTTTGAGGCAGTTCTTC.

The rearrangement uses TRBV7-3 and TRBJ2-1; 12 positions match TRBD2. CDR3 length: 16 amino acids. The germline V gene has CDR1 SGHTA and CDR2 FQGTGA. V lost 5 bases to trimming and J lost 8 bases; unmatched junction nucleotides: 10. The CDR3 here is CASSPGTSGPGDEQFF. For the CDR3, the DNA is TGTGCCAGCAGCCCCGGGACTAGCGGGCCTGGGGATGAGCAGTTCTTC.

This rearrangement joins TRBV6-2 or TRBV6-3 to TRBJ1-1; 8 bases match TRBD1. CDR3 length equals 14 residues. Germline CDR1 and CDR2: MNHEY and SVGEGT. Losses at the gene ends were 5 bases for V and 3 bases for J; bases not matched to a gene: 5. The CDR3 DNA follows: TGTGCCAGCAGTGACAGGGGAGGGGACACTGAAGCTTTCTTT. Encoded protein: CASSDRGGDTEAFF.